Below, one T cell receptor beta chain is given with its context. The sample is drawn from a study of PD-L1 blockade in urothelial cancer. The overall study: Blood samples had a median of 141,255 T cells.

Assay used: immunoSEQ multiplex PCR; TCRdb lists only in-frame clones, some missing. The sample includes tens of thousands of clones, 82% of them seen just once. The time point is: pretreatment peripheral blood. Enrolled patients showed locally advanced or metastatic urothelial carcinoma. Germline values: CDR1 SGHTS, CDR2 YDEGEE. The length of the CDR3 is 17 residues. The V segment lost 3 bases and the J segment 4 bases; nucleotides outside the gene matches: 13. The gene calls are TRBV5-8 and TRBJ1-5; 7 bases agree with TRBD1. This receptor was identified in a man between 60 and 70 years old with urothelial cancer. The material was PBMCs, obtained around atezolizumab (anti-PD-L1) treatment. DNA of the CDR3: TGTGCCAGCAGCTCAACCCTAGGACAGGCGGTAAATCAGCCCCAGCATTTT. Translating gives CASSSTLGQAVNQPQHF. The whole variable domain, filled in from reference TRBV5-8 and TRBJ1-5, reads EAGVTQSPTHLIKTRGQQATLRCSPISGHTSVYWYQQALGLGLQFLLWYDEGEERNRGNFPPRFSGRQFPNYSSELNVNALELEDSALYLCASSSTLGQAVNQPQHFGDGTRLSIL.